This entry lists 15 T cell receptor beta chains sequenced from one sample in a study of cytomegalovirus exposure and HLA in healthy donors. Primers for the PCR totalled 60 Vbeta and 13 Jbeta. TCRdb's copy holds only in-frame clones and misses some; the assay was immunoSEQ multiplex PCR. This table has some 150,000 clones, 70% to 80% appearing once. Input material: PBMCs. The receptors here all came from a young man in good health and CMV-seronegative.

This clone has only one observation. Sequence at one end of the junction differs from germline and may be a read error. The chain combines TRBV7-9 with TRBJ2-7; D uncertain. The CDR3 totals 12 residues. Per germline, CDR1 SEHNR and CDR2 FQNEAQ (reference sequence). CDR3 nucleotides: TGTTCCAGCAGCCTGGAGCTCTACGAGCAGTACTTC. It codes for CSSSLELYEQYF. Combining the CDR3 with reference TRBV7-9 and TRBJ2-7 gives the whole variable domain DTGVSQNPRHKITKRGQNVTFRCDPISEHNRLYWYRQTLGQGPEFLTYFQNEAQLEKSRLLSDRFSAERPKGSFSTLEIQRTEQGDSAMYLCSSSLELYEQYFGPGTRLTVT.

The chain is built from TRBV6-5 and TRBJ1-1, with 9 nucleotides matching TRBD1. Germline V gene sequence: CDR1 MNHEY, CDR2 SVGAGI. This CDR3 is built from 13 residues. J lost 4 bases, V lost 8 bases, and 5 bases had no gene match. The CDR3 reads CASRVGQGTEAFF. The CDR3 DNA reads as TGTGCCAGCCGCGTGGGACAGGGCACTGAAGCTTTCTTT.

About this clone: One junction end disagrees with the germline gene, perhaps due to a read error. The chain carries TRBV7-7 and TRBJ2-7; D is unresolved. The CDR3 runs to 13 residues. The V gene's germline CDR1 is SSHAT and CDR2 FNYEAQ (reference sequence). The CDR3 spells CASSLGHIYEQYF. The DNA of the CDR3 is TGTGCTAGCAGCTTAGGGCACATCTACGAGCAGTACTTC.

The V gene is TRBV7-2, the J gene TRBJ1-1; D unresolved. The V gene's germline CDR1 is SGHTA and CDR2 FQGNSA. The CDR3 is made up of 14 amino acids. V was cut by 1 base and J by 0 bases, with 6 bases left in between. The CDR3 region has the DNA TGTGCCAGCAGCTTAGGGCCGCTGAACACTGAAGCTTTCTTT. Protein sequence: CASSLGPLNTEAFF.

The chain couples TRBV19 to TRBJ2-3; D gene unclear. This CDR3 contains 14 residues. Trimming took off 6 bases at V and 0 bases at J, with 10 bases between the two ends. CDR1 and CDR2 from the germline V gene are LNHDA and SQIVND (reference sequence). This CDR3 reads CASRSRSSTDTQYF. CDR3 nucleotide sequence: TGTGCCAGTAGATCTAGGAGCAGCACAGATACGCAGTATTTT.

The genes are TRBV19 and TRBJ2-3, with a weak D call TRBD2 (7 bases). The CDR3 is 14 amino acids. The ends were cut back, 7 bases at V and 6 bases at J, with 17 bases in the middle. CDR1 is LNHDA and CDR2 is SQIVND in the germline V gene (reference sequence). The CDR3 nucleotides are TGTGCCAGTAACCGGGGAGGGGGGGCGGATACGCAGTATTTT. Protein: CASNRGGGADTQYF.

This chain connects TRBV28 to TRBJ1-4; possible D gene TRBD1, 6 bases. V dropped 7 bases and J dropped 10 bases, with 25 bases sitting between them. Germline CDR1 is MDHEN and CDR2 is SYDVKM. This CDR3 has 16 amino acids. The CDR3 spells CASTGETWVNEGKLFF. For the CDR3, the DNA is TGTGCCAGCACAGGGGAGACGTGGGTTAATGAAGGAAAACTGTTTTTT.

The chain is built from TRBV29-1 and TRBJ2-7; 7 positions match TRBD1. The CDR3 totals 14 residues. Unmatched junction bases numbered 9, after V lost 5 bases and J lost 2 bases. CDR1 SQVTM and CDR2 ANQGSEA come from the germline V gene. The CDR3 coding sequence is TGCAGCGTTACCGGACAGGCAACGGCCTACGAGCAGTACTTC. Its translation is CSVTGQATAYEQYF.

J is TRBJ2-7 and V is TRBV30; TRBD2 is a possible D gene (6 bases). CDR1 GTSNPN and CDR2 SVGIG come from the germline V gene (reference sequence). Trimming shortened V by 5 bases and J by 6 bases, and 14 bases separated the two germline ends. The CDR3 length is 12 residues. The CDR3 sequence is CAWASAGTEQYF. The CDR3 nucleotides read TGTGCCTGGGCCTCTGCGGGGACCGAGCAGTACTTC.

This sequence joins TRBV28 and TRBJ1-5; D gene ambiguous. The V end was cut by 6 bases, the J end by 0 bases, with 6 bases between. The CDR3 loop spans 13 amino acids. CDR1 MDHEN and CDR2 SYDVKM come from the germline V gene. CDR3: CASRAVSNQPQHF. DNA for the CDR3: TGTGCCAGCAGGGCGGTTAGCAATCAGCCCCAGCATTTT.

The V and J genes are TRBV7-9 and TRBJ2-7; D might be TRBD2 (5 bases). The CDR3 is made up of 14 amino acids. The ends were cut back, 1 base at V and 5 bases at J, with 12 bases in the middle. Germline values: CDR1 SEHNR, CDR2 FQNEAQ (reference sequence). This chain's CDR3 is CASSLGGPFDEQYF. DNA for the CDR3: TGTGCCAGCAGCTTAGGAGGGCCGTTCGACGAGCAGTACTTC.

The chain employs TRBV6-5 and TRBJ2-1, with 12 bases lining up with TRBD2. The CDR3 spans 14 residues. Germline V gene lookup returns CDR1 MNHEY and CDR2 SVGAGI. V was clipped by 8 bases and J by 6 bases; unmatched bases: 5. The DNA for the CDR3 is TGTGCCAGCGGGCTAGCGGGGGGGTTCAATGAGCAGTTCTTC. Protein product: CASGLAGGFNEQFF.

CDR3 amino acids: CASTRLRDRGNLGTDTQYF. The CDR3 DNA is TGTGCCAGCACCAGACTCAGGGACAGGGGTAATTTAGGCACAGATACGCAGTATTTT. The rearrangement uses TRBV5-6 and TRBJ2-3; 10 positions agree with TRBD1. In germline, CDR1 is SGHDT, CDR2 YYEEEE. This CDR3 is built from 19 residues. Unmatched junction bases numbered 17, after V lost 6 bases and J lost 1 base.

The chain links TRBV30 to TRBJ2-3; D not certain. V lost 5 bases and J lost 5, with 8 bases in between. CDR3 length: 11 amino acids. The germline CDR1 and CDR2 sequences are GTSNPN and SVGIG (reference sequence). The chain's CDR3 is CAWLTGDTQYF. As DNA, the CDR3 is TGTGCCTGGCTGACTGGAGATACGCAGTATTTT.

The J gene is TRBJ1-1, the V gene TRBV6-1; no reliable D call. The CDR3 extends over 12 amino acids. CDR1 is MNHNS, CDR2 SASEGT, per germline. V lost 6 bases and J lost 4, with 9 bases in between. This CDR3 reads CASSEVFTEAFF. The CDR3 DNA reads as TGTGCCAGCAGCGAGGTGTTCACTGAAGCTTTCTTT.